The present entry profiles one TCR beta chain with its context. Its antigen is currently unknown. The data are from a study of PD-L1 blockade in urothelial cancer. General observations from the study: Larger 3-week expansion of tumor-associated blood clones was seen in durable-benefit patients.

Here immunoSEQ multiplex PCR was the method, and the copy in TCRdb shows in-frame clones only, minus some. The sample has 25,000 to 30,000 clones, 80% to 90% seen once. The time point is: peripheral blood 6 weeks after treatment start. Patients' urothelial carcinoma was locally advanced or metastatic. Deletions cut 11 bases from V and 0 bases from J, with 11 bases between. This CDR3 is built from 13 residues. Germline-derived CDR1 and CDR2 are MRHNA and SNTAGT. This rearrangement joins TRBV6-4 to TRBJ2-4, with D uncertain. The sample was PBMCs, taken around atezolizumab (anti-PD-L1) treatment. The source of this sequence is a man between 65 and 79 years old with urothelial cancer. Written as DNA, the CDR3 is TGTGCCCACGGAGACGGAGCCAAAAACATTCAGTACTTC. It specifies CAHGDGAKNIQYF.